This paragraph covers one T cell receptor (beta chain) sequence. The antigen is not known. This CDR3 comprises 14 residues. Germline CDR1 is LNHDA and CDR2 is SQIVND (reference sequence). Trimming cost V 1 base and J 5 bases, with 11 bases left between them. The mixed lymphocyte reaction cells were grown together in coculture at 37°C for roughly six days. This entry belongs to a study of siplizumab effects on memory and regulatory T cells. Produced via immunoSEQ multiplex PCR; TCRdb's table is partial and in-frame only. This table has 3,200 or so clones, 45% to 55% appearing once. What was sequenced was CFSE-low (dividing) CD4+ T cells sorted from an allogeneic mixed lymphocyte reaction. The rearrangement links TRBV19 to TRBJ1-2, with unresolved D. This receptor was taken from a human donor in good health; the cells came from an allogeneic mixed lymphocyte reaction. CDR3 amino acids: CASSIVNSAYGYTF. For the CDR3, the DNA is TGTGCCAGTAGTATAGTAAACAGTGCATATGGCTACACCTTC.